Below, one T cell receptor beta chain is given with its context. V lost 8 bases and J lost 4, with 14 bases in between. The CDR3 is made up of 13 amino acids. Per the germline V gene, CDR1 is SEHNR and CDR2 is FQNEAQ (reference sequence). The sample belongs to a study of blood T cell repertoires in COVID-19. Study as a whole: PBMCs, B-cell-depleted T cells, or T cells provided the cDNA or gDNA that made up the material.

Sequencing used immunoSEQ multiplex PCR; TCRdb keeps in-frame clones, though not all of them. The sample lists more than 250,000 clones, 88% occurring once. Ages ranged from roughly 18 to 100 years, with residence in 24 US areas. Allocation to cohorts depended on clinical history reported by the participants. The receptor comes from a woman in her forties with acute COVID-19. The sequenced sample was PBMCs or T cells enriched from blood (not recorded which). The J gene is TRBJ1-1, the V gene TRBV7-9; TRBD1 is a possible D gene (5 bases). CDR3 DNA: TGTGCCAGCTCCGGGGGGTATGGCACTGAAGCTTTCTTT. This codes for CASSGGYGTEAFF.